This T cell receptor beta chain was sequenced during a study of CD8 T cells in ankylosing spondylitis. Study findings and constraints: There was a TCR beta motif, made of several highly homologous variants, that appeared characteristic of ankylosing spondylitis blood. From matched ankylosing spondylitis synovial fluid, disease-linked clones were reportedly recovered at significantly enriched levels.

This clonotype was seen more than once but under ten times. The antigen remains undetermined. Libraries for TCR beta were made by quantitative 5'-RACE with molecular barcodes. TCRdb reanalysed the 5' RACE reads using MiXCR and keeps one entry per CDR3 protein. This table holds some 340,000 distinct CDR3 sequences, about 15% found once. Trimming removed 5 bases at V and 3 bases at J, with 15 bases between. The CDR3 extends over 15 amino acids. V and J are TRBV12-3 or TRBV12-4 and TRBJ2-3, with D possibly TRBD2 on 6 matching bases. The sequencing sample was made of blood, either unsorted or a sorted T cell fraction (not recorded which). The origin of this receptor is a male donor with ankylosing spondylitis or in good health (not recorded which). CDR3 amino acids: CASSAGTLFTDTQYF. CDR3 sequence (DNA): TGTGCCAGCAGTGCCGGGACTTTGTTTACAGATACGCAGTATTTT.